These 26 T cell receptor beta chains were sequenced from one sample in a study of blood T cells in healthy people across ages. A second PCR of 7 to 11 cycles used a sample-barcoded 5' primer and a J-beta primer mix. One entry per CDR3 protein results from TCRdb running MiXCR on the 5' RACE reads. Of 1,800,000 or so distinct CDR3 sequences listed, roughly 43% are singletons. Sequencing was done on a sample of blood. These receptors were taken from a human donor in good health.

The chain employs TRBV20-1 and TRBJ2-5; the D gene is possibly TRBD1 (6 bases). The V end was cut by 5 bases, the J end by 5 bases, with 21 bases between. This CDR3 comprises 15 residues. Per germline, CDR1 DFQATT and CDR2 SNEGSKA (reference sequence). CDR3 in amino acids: CSAGRTGRLRETQYF. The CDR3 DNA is TGCAGTGCTGGACGTACAGGGCGGCTTAGGGAGACCCAGTACTTC.

CDR3 sequence (DNA): TGTGCCAGCAGCCCTCAGAATTCACCCCTCCACTTT. Encoded protein: CASSPQNSPLHF. The chain recombines TRBV4-2 with TRBJ1-6; no reliable D call. Germline V gene sequence: CDR1 LGHNA, CDR2 YNFKEQ. Trimming stripped 4 bases from V and 7 bases from J, with 5 bases between. CDR3 size: 12 residues.

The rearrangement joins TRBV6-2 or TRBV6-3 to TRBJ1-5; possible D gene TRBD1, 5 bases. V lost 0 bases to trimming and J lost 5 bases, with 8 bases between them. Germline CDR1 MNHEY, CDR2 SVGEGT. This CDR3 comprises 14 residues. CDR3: CASSYSGPHQPQHF. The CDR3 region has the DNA TGTGCCAGCAGTTACTCGGGGCCCCATCAGCCCCAGCATTTT.

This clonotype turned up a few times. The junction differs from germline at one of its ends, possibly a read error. The CDR3 DNA follows: TGTGCCAGCAGCGCACAGGTCGGACAAGGGACCCAGTACTTC. It is translated as CASSAQVGQGTQYF. The chain joins TRBV9 to TRBJ2-5, with a tentative D call TRBD1 (5 bases). Germline V gene lookup returns CDR1 SGDLS and CDR2 YYNGEE. The CDR3 loop spans 14 amino acids.

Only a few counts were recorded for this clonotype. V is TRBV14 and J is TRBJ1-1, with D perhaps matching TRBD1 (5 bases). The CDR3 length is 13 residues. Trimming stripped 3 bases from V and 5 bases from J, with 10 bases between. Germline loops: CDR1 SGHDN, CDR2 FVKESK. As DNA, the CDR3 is TGTGCCAGCAGCCAGACGACAGCGACTGAAGCTTTCTTT. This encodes CASSQTTATEAFF.

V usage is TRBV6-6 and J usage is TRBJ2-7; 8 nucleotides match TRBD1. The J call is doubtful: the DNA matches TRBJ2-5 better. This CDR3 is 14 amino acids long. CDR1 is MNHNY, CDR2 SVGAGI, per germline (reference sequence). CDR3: CASSYSYRGETQYF. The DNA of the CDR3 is TGTGCCAGCAGTTACTCCTACAGGGGGGAGACCCAGTACTTC.

CDR3 sequence (DNA): TGCAGTGCACCTTGGGCAGAACTATCAATAAACACAGATACGCAGTATTTT. Amino acid sequence: CSAPWAELSINTDTQYF. The rearrangement uses TRBV20-1 and TRBJ2-3; D ambiguous. With 6 bases removed from V and 2 bases from J, the gap between germline ends came to 24 bases. CDR1 is DFQATT and CDR2 is SNEGSKA in the germline V gene (reference sequence). The CDR3 has 17 amino acids.

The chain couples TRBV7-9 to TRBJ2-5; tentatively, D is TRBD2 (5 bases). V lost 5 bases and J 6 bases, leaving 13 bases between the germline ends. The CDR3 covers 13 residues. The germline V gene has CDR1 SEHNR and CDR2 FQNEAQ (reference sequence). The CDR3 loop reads CASSPHRGKTQYF. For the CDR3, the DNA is TGTGCCAGCAGCCCCCACCGGGGTAAGACCCAGTACTTC.

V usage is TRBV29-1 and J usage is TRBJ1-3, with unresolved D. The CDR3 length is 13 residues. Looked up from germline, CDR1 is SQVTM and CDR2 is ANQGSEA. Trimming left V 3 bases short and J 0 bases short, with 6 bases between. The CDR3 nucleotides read TGCAGCGTTGAGTCCATCTCTGGAAACACCATATATTTT. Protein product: CSVESISGNTIYF.

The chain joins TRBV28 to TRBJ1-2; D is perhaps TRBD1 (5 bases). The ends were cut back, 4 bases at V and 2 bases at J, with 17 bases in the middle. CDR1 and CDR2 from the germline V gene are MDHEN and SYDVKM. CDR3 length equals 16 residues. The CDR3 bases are TGTGCCAGCAGTTCTACCACAGGCAGGGAAAACTATGGCTACACCTTC. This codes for CASSSTTGRENYGYTF.

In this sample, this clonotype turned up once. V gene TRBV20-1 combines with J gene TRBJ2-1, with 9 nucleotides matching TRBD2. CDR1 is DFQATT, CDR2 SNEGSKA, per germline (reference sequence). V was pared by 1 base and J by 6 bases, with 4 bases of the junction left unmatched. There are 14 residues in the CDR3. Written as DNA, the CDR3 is TGCAGTGCTAGAGCATGGCGGGGGGGCAATGAGCAGTTCTTC. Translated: CSARAWRGGNEQFF.

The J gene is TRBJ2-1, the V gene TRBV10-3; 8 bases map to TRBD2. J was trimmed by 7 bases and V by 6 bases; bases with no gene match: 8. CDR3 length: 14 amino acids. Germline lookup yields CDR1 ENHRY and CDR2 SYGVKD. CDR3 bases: TGTGCCATCAGCTCGCGGGGGGCCGGGAATGAGCAGTTCTTC. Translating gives CAISSRGAGNEQFF.

The CDR3 spells CASSQADSMNTEAFF. For the CDR3, the DNA is TGTGCCAGCAGCCAGGCTGACAGCATGAACACTGAAGCTTTCTTT. The gene calls are TRBV4-2 and TRBJ1-1, with a weak D call TRBD1 (5 bases). This CDR3 contains 15 residues. From germline, CDR1 is LGHNA and CDR2 YNFKEQ. V gave up 3 bases and J gave up 0 bases, with 11 bases separating them.

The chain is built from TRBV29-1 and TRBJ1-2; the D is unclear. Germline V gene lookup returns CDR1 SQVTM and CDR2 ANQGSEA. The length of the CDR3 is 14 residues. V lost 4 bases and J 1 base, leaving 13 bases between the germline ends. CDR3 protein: CSVVSTKSNYGYTF. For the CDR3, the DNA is TGCAGCGTTGTCTCGACGAAAAGTAACTATGGCTACACCTTC.

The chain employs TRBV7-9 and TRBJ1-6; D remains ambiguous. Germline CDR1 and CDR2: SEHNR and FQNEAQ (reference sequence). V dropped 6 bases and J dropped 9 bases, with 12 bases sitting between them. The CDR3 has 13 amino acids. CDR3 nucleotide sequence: TGTGCCAGCAGGGGGATGCTCGGTTCACCCCTCCACTTT. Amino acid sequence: CASRGMLGSPLHF.

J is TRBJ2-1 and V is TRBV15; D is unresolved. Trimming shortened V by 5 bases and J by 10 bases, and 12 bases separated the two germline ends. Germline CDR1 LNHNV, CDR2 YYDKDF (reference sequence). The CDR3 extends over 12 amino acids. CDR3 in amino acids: CATSLSSYEQFF. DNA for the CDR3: TGTGCCACCAGCCTAAGCTCCTACGAGCAGTTCTTC.

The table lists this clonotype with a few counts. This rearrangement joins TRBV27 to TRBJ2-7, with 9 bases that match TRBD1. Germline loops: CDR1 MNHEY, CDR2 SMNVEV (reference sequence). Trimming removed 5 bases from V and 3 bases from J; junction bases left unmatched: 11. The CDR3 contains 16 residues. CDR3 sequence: CASSPSPGQGNYEQYF. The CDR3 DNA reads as TGTGCCAGCAGTCCGAGTCCGGGACAGGGTAACTACGAGCAGTACTTC.

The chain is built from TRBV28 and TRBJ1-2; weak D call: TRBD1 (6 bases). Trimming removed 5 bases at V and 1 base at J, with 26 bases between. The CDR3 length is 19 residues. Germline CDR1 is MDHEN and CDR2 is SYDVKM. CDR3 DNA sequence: TGTGCCAGCAGTACAAACCAGGGGCCGCTCGGGGTTCTTAACTATGGCTACACCTTC. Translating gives CASSTNQGPLGVLNYGYTF.

Here the CDR3 DNA reads TGTGCCAGCAGCTTAGATGGGGAAAACACTGAAGCTTTCTTT. Translated: CASSLDGENTEAFF. V and J are TRBV7-2 and TRBJ1-1; D is undetermined. Deletions cut 1 base from V and 2 bases from J, with 8 bases between. Per the germline V gene, CDR1 is SGHTA and CDR2 is FQGNSA. The CDR3 length is 14 residues.

Here the CDR3 reads CASSALPQGRTEAFF. CDR3 sequence (DNA): TGTGCCAGCAGTGCCTTGCCCCAGGGGAGAACTGAAGCTTTCTTT. The rearrangement uses TRBV27 and TRBJ1-1, with a tentative D call TRBD1 (6 bases). The CDR3 loop spans 15 amino acids. V was cut by 5 bases and J by 5 bases, with 18 bases left in between. The V gene's germline CDR1 is MNHEY and CDR2 SMNVEV (reference sequence).

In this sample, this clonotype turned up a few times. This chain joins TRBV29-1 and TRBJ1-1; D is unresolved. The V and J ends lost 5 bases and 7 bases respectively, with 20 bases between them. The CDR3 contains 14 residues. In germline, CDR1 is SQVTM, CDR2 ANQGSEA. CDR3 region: CSVSPAKTDFEAFF. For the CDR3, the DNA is TGCAGCGTTTCTCCCGCCAAGACCGATTTTGAAGCTTTCTTT.

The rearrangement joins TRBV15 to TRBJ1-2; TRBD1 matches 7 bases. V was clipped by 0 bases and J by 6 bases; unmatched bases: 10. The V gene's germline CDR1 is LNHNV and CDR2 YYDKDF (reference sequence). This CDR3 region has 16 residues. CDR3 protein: CATSRDGIDRVDGYTF. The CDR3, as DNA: TGTGCCACCAGCAGAGACGGAATCGACAGGGTAGATGGCTACACCTTC.

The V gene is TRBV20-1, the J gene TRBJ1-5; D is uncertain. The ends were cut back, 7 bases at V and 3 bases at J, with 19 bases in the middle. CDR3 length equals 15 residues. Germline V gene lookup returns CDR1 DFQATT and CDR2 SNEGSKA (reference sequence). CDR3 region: CSVGSRRRVNQPQHF. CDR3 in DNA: TGCAGTGTCGGGTCCAGGAGGAGGGTCAATCAGCCCCAGCATTTT.

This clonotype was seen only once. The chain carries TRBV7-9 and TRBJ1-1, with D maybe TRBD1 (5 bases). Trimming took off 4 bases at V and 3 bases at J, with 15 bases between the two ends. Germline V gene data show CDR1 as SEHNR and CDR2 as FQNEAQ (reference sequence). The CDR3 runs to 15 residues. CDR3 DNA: TGTGCCAGCAGCTCTCCCCGGGGGGGGGACACTGAAGCTTTCTTT. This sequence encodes CASSSPRGGDTEAFF.

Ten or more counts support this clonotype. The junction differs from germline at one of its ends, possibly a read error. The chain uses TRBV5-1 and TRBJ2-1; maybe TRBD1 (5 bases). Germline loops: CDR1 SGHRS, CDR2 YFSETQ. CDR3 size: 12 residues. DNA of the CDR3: TGTGCCAGCAGTTTAGGGGTTGATGAGCAGTTCTTC. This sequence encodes CASSLGVDEQFF. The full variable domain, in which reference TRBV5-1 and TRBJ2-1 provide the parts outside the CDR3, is KAGVTQTPRYLIKTRGQQVTLSCSPISGHRSVSWYQQTPGQGLQFLFEYFSETQRNKGNFPGRFSGRQFSNSRSEMNVSTLELGDSALYLCASSLGVDEQFFGPGTRLTVL.

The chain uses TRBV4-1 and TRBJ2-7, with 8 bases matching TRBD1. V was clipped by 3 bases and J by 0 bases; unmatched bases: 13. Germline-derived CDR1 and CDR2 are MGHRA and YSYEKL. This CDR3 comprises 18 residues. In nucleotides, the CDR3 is TGCGCCAGCAGCCACGATCGTTCCGGGACAGGCCCCTCCTACGAGCAGTACTTC. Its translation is CASSHDRSGTGPSYEQYF.